Included here is one TCR beta chain sequence, with context. The assay was immunoSEQ multiplex PCR, and TCRdb's table has in-frame clones only and misses some. The profile covers 110,000 or so clones, with more than 70% appearing a single time and nearly 5% taken by the ten largest. This sample is drawn from a study of cytomegalovirus exposure and HLA in healthy donors. Germline assignment: CDR1 SGHNT and CDR2 YYREEE (reference sequence). The CDR3 is 14 amino acids. With 4 bases clipped from V and 4 bases from J, the junction kept 6 bases outside the gene matches. Sequencing was carried out using PBMCs. The chain is built from TRBV5-4 and TRBJ2-3, with 7 bases that match TRBD1. The TCR comes from a young man in good health and CMV-seronegative. CDR3 sequence reads: CASSPGQVSDTQYF. CDR3 nucleotides: TGTGCCAGCAGCCCCGGACAGGTTTCAGATACGCAGTATTTT.